Following are 28 T cell receptor beta chains from one sample sequenced in a study of shared clonotypes between healthy human individuals (dated by TCRdb to about 2020). Library preparation used the immunoSEQ multiplex PCR assay. Imported from immuneACCESS, the table was reduced by TCRdb to in-frame sequences with V and J called. These copies leave out some clones; in studies compared against another copy, an unresolved V gene accounts for under half, and the cause of the remainder is not known. For this sample there are around 2,000,000 clones; approximately 95% appear just once. About 0.13% of the sample is held by the ten biggest clonotypes. What was sequenced was naive CD4+ T cells sorted from blood. The intended sense of this specimen's cell subset or site label: CD45RA+ positively selected. The receptors were sampled from a man younger than 35 in good health.

With respect to this clone: This sample also contains other DNA sequences that code for the same CDR3. The chain is built from TRBV29-1 and TRBJ1-5; D not certain. In germline, CDR1 is SQVTM, CDR2 ANQGSEA. The V and J ends lost 4 bases and 2 bases respectively, with 6 bases between them. This CDR3 spans 12 amino acids. As DNA, the CDR3 is TGCAGCGTTGTGGACGGCAATCAGCCCCAGCATTTT. Translation: CSVVDGNQPQHF.

V gene TRBV28 combines with J gene TRBJ1-3; D not resolved. CDR1 MDHEN and CDR2 SYDVKM come from the germline V gene. V shed 3 bases and J shed 5 bases, with 8 bases lying between them. The CDR3 is 13 residues long. Written as DNA, the CDR3 is TGTGCCAGCAGTTTGGGGAGTCGAAACACCATATATTTT. Translating it yields CASSLGSRNTIYF.

The rearrangement links TRBV5-6 to TRBJ2-7; D is ambiguous. CDR1 SGHDT and CDR2 YYEEEE come from the germline V gene. Trimming shortened V by 0 bases and J by 4 bases, and 14 bases separated the two germline ends. The length of the CDR3 is 15 residues. The CDR3 coding sequence is TGTGCCAGCAGCTTGGGACCTATGGTCGGGTACGAGCAGTACTTC. This translates into CASSLGPMVGYEQYF.

The CDR3 region is CASSEGTGEGPKETQYF. The CDR3 DNA follows: TGTGCCAGCAGTGAGGGGACCGGGGAGGGCCCCAAAGAGACCCAGTACTTC. The chain recombines TRBV25-1 with TRBJ2-5, with 7 nucleotides matching TRBD2. This CDR3 comprises 17 residues. V shed 3 bases, J shed 3 bases, and the junction held 13 bases outside the gene matches. Germline CDR1 reads MGHDK; CDR2 reads SYGVNS.

Only one count was recorded for this clone. The chain couples TRBV10-1 to TRBJ2-1; D is ambiguous. Trimming took off 4 bases at V and 0 bases at J, with 4 bases between the two ends. The CDR3 length is 13 residues. The germline V gene encodes CDR1 WNHNN and CDR2 SYGVQD (reference sequence). Written as DNA, the CDR3 is TGCGCCAGCAGTGTTACCTCCTACAATGAGCAGTTCTTC. Protein product: CASSVTSYNEQFF.

This sequence joins TRBV15 and TRBJ2-1, with D possibly TRBD1 on 6 matching bases. The CDR3 consists of 17 residues. Trimming pared 0 bases from V and 6 bases from J, leaving 18 bases between. Germline CDR1 is LNHNV and CDR2 is YYDKDF (reference sequence). The CDR3 sequence: CATSRDLQQVGANEQFF. CDR3 nucleotides: TGTGCCACCAGCAGAGATCTTCAACAGGTGGGGGCCAATGAGCAGTTCTTC.

The chain combines TRBV5-1 with TRBJ1-4; TRBD1 matches at 7 bases. The CDR3 length is 15 residues. J gave up 3 bases and V 2 bases, and 4 bases lay outside the gene matches. CDR1 is SGHRS, CDR2 YFSETQ, per germline. The DNA of the CDR3 is TGCGCCAGCAGCTTCGTCACAGGGGCTAATGAAAAACTGTTTTTT. It yields the protein CASSFVTGANEKLFF.

This chain uses TRBV6-1 with TRBJ1-4; D is unclear. The CDR3 spans 14 residues. Between the trimmed V and J ends, which lost 7 bases and 4 bases, there was a span of 13 bases. The germline gives CDR1 MNHNS, CDR2 SASEGT. CDR3 in amino acids: CASIGAHYNEKLFF. The DNA for the CDR3 is TGTGCCAGCATAGGAGCGCACTATAATGAAAAACTGTTTTTT.

The chain is built from TRBV27 and TRBJ2-7; D may match TRBD1 or TRBD2 (5 bases each). In germline, CDR1 is MNHEY, CDR2 SMNVEV (reference sequence). The CDR3 sequence is 14 residues long. V lost 6 bases, J lost 2 bases, and 14 bases lay in between. The CDR3 region has the DNA TGTGCCAGCAGCCGACTGGGGGTCCCCTACGAGCAGTACTTC. This translates into CASSRLGVPYEQYF.

V usage is TRBV7-8 and J usage is TRBJ2-7; 7 bases line up with TRBD1. This CDR3 comprises 15 residues. Germline V CDR1 and CDR2: SGHVS, FQNEAQ. After removal of 5 bases from V and 5 bases from J, the junction contained 12 bases not matched to a gene. The CDR3 DNA follows: TGTGCCAGCAGCGGCCCGACAGGGTGGGTGCACGAGCAGTACTTC. Translating it yields CASSGPTGWVHEQYF.

The chain joins TRBV11-2 to TRBJ2-7; 9 positions match TRBD2. CDR1 is SGHAT, CDR2 FQNNGV, per germline. Trimming at V came to 7 bases and at J to 6 bases, leaving 16 bases not matched to a gene. The CDR3 length is 16 residues. Here the CDR3 reads CASKELAGGPGSEQYF. Written as DNA, the CDR3 is TGTGCCAGCAAGGAACTTGCGGGAGGGCCGGGCTCCGAGCAGTACTTC.

J is TRBJ2-2 and V is TRBV28; no firm D call. V lost 4 bases to trimming and J lost 0 bases, with 12 bases between them. Germline assignment: CDR1 MDHEN and CDR2 SYDVKM. The CDR3 length is 16 residues. The CDR3 DNA is TGTGCCAGCAGTTCGGATCGACGGACGAACACCGGGGAGCTGTTTTTT. Translation: CASSSDRRTNTGELFF.

The CDR3 DNA reads TGCGCCAGCAAACTAGCGGGGGAGAGCATTCAGTACTTC. This gives the protein CASKLAGESIQYF. The chain has TRBV5-1 and TRBJ2-4; 11 nucleotides align to TRBD2. With V trimmed by 6 bases and J by 9 bases, 5 bases remained unmatched. The CDR3 extends over 13 amino acids. The germline gives CDR1 SGHRS, CDR2 YFSETQ.

The chain couples TRBV6-5 to TRBJ1-2, with D perhaps TRBD1 (5 bases). Trimming stripped 2 bases from V and 2 bases from J, with 12 bases between. In germline, CDR1 is MNHEY, CDR2 SVGAGI. This CDR3 is built from 15 residues. CDR3 DNA: TGTGCCAGCAGTTACGCCGCGGGGGGGAACTATGGCTACACCTTC. It is translated as CASSYAAGGNYGYTF.

V and J are TRBV5-1 and TRBJ2-3, with 8 bases matching TRBD2. V shed 6 bases and J 4 bases; nucleotides not matched to a gene: 7. This CDR3 spans 14 amino acids. Germline V gene lookup returns CDR1 SGHRS and CDR2 YFSETQ. DNA for the CDR3: TGCGCCAGCACGATCGGGAGGGGCTCAGATACGCAGTATTTT. Translating gives CASTIGRGSDTQYF.

CDR3 amino acids: CASSLDWGAYEQYF. The DNA for the CDR3 is TGTGCCAGCAGCTTAGATTGGGGGGCCTACGAGCAGTACTTC. This sequence joins TRBV11-2 and TRBJ2-7, with D maybe TRBD2 (6 bases). The germline gives CDR1 SGHAT, CDR2 FQNNGV. This CDR3 region has 14 residues. Trimming left V 0 bases short and J 2 bases short, with 8 bases between.

The J gene is TRBJ2-7, the V gene TRBV18; D gene ambiguous. Trimming removed 3 bases from V and 2 bases from J, with 11 bases in between. The CDR3 runs to 14 residues. Germline CDR1 is KGHSH and CDR2 is LQKENI. For the CDR3, the DNA is TGTGCCAGCTCACCCTTGCAGGACGCCTACGAGCAGTACTTC. Protein sequence: CASSPLQDAYEQYF.

The rearrangement joins TRBV30 to TRBJ1-6; 7 bases are a match to TRBD1. Germline loops: CDR1 GTSNPN, CDR2 SVGIG (reference sequence). This CDR3 spans 13 amino acids. V lost 4 bases and J lost 9; bases outside the gene matches: 6. The chain's CDR3 is CAWTGQIGSPLHF. DNA of the CDR3: TGTGCCTGGACGGGACAGATAGGTTCACCCCTCCACTTT.

V is TRBV5-1 and J is TRBJ2-1, with 10 bases fitting TRBD1. The CDR3 consists of 16 residues. V lost 0 bases and J lost 3; bases outside the gene matches: 3. CDR1 and CDR2 (germline): SGHRS, YFSETQ. As DNA, the CDR3 is TGCGCCAGCAGCTTGGGCGGGACAGGGGTCTACAATGAGCAGTTCTTC. This codes for CASSLGGTGVYNEQFF.

This chain connects TRBV10-3 to TRBJ1-1; D not certain. The V end was cut by 7 bases, the J end by 0 bases, with 9 bases between. Looked up from germline, CDR1 is ENHRY and CDR2 is SYGVKD. The CDR3 length is 13 residues. The CDR3 DNA follows: TGTGCCATCATGGAGGGTATGAACACTGAAGCTTTCTTT. It codes for CAIMEGMNTEAFF.

This sequence joins TRBV7-2 and TRBJ2-3, with 8 bases identical to TRBD2. CDR3 length equals 18 residues. The junction had 15 bases not matched to a gene; V was cut back by 4 bases and J by 3 bases. Germline CDR1 and CDR2: SGHTA and FQGNSA. CDR3 DNA: TGTGCCAGCAGCTGGGGACTTAGCGGGGTGTGGGGTACAGATACGCAGTATTTT. This translates into CASSWGLSGVWGTDTQYF.

J is TRBJ2-1 and V is TRBV6-6; D gene uncertain. Germline CDR1 is MNHNY and CDR2 is SVGAGI (reference sequence). V dropped 5 bases and J dropped 7 bases, with 6 bases sitting between them. This CDR3 has 11 amino acids. The CDR3 DNA reads TGTGCCAGCAGTGCGGTTAATGAGCAGTTCTTC. Translating it yields CASSAVNEQFF.

The J gene is TRBJ1-6, the V gene TRBV5-4, with 7 bases lining up with TRBD1. The germline V gene has CDR1 SGHNT and CDR2 YYREEE (reference sequence). With V trimmed by 1 base and J by 10 bases, 14 bases remained unmatched. The CDR3 loop spans 17 amino acids. As DNA, the CDR3 is TGTGCCAGCAGCTTGAAAGGAGGTAGACAGGGTGGGTCACCCCTCCACTTT. It codes for CASSLKGGRQGGSPLHF.

CDR3 residues: CASSWIAGSTDTQYF. Here the CDR3 DNA reads TGTGCCAGCAGCTGGATAGCGGGAAGCACAGATACGCAGTATTTT. The chain has TRBV7-2 and TRBJ2-3; TRBD2 aligns across 8 bases. CDR1 is SGHTA and CDR2 is FQGNSA in the germline V gene. V lost 4 bases and J lost 0; bases outside the gene matches: 3. This CDR3 has 15 residues.

V and J are TRBV5-6 and TRBJ2-4; 9 bases match TRBD1. Germline CDR1 reads SGHDT; CDR2 reads YYEEEE. Unmatched junction bases numbered 3, after V lost 4 bases and J lost 1 base. This CDR3 region has 15 residues. CDR3 in amino acids: CASSPTGGAKNIQYF. The CDR3 region has the DNA TGTGCCAGCAGCCCGACAGGGGGGGCCAAAAACATTCAGTACTTC.

The rearrangement uses TRBV18 and TRBJ1-2; D is perhaps TRBD1 (6 bases). Germline lookup yields CDR1 KGHSH and CDR2 LQKENI. The CDR3 spans 14 residues. Deletions cut 3 bases from V and 6 bases from J, with 14 bases between. CDR3 nucleotide sequence: TGTGCCAGCTCACCCCTGGACAGAGACCATGGCTACACCTTC. This codes for CASSPLDRDHGYTF.

The CDR3 loop reads CASSQGDGRYHNEQFF. CDR3 nucleotides: TGCGCCAGCAGCCAAGGGGACGGGAGGTACCACAATGAGCAGTTCTTC. The rearrangement joins TRBV4-1 to TRBJ2-1; TRBD2 agrees at 7 bases. CDR1 and CDR2 (germline): MGHRA, YSYEKL. Germline trimming cut 1 base from V and 5 bases from J; bases unmatched to any gene: 8. The CDR3 extends over 16 amino acids.

The chain recombines TRBV11-2 with TRBJ2-5, with TRBD1 identical over 7 bases. Trimming removed 0 bases from V and 5 bases from J; junction bases left unmatched: 12. The CDR3 contains 17 residues. CDR1 SGHAT and CDR2 FQNNGV come from the germline V gene. CDR3: CASSLEFRQGRFETQYF. CDR3 bases: TGTGCCAGCAGCTTAGAGTTTCGACAGGGCCGGTTCGAGACCCAGTACTTC.